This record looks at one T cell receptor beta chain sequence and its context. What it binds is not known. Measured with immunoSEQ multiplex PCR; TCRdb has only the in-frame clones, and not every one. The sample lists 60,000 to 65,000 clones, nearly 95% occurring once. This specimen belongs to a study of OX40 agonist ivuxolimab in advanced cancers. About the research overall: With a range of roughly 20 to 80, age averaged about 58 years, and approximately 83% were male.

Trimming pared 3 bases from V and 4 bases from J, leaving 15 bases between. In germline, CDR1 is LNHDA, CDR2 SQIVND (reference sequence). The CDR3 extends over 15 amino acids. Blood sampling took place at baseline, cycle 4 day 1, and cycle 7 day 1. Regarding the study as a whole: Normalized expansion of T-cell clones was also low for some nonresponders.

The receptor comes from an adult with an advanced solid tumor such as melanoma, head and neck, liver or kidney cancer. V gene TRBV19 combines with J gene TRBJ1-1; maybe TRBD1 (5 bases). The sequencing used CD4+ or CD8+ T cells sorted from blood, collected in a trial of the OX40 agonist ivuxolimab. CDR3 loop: CASSIGLLGGTEAFF. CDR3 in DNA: TGTGCCAGTAGTATTGGTCTCCTCGGGGGCACTGAAGCTTTCTTT. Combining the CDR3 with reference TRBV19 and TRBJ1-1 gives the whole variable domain DGGITQSPKYLFRKEGQNVTLSCEQNLNHDAMYWYRQDPGQGLRLIYYSQIVNDFQKGDIAEGYSVSREKKESFPLTVTSAQKNPTAFYLCASSIGLLGGTEAFFGQGTRLTVV.